These T cell receptor beta chains were read from a single sample in a study of read filtering for tumor transcriptome and immune sequencing. TCRdb ran MiXCR on the reads and lists one entry per CDR3 protein. The sample includes roughly 46,000 distinct CDR3 sequences, approximately 12% of them seen just once. Sequencing was performed on a population of CD138-negative cells sorted from bone marrow. All receptors come from a donor at least 40 years old with multiple myeloma. CDR3s leave out the opening cysteine and the closing phenylalanine or tryptophan. The D gene is left open where the match is weak. Where a row states a size, it is once, few, many or the class of an expanded clone; other rows omit it.

V gene	clone size	J gene	D gene	CDR3 protein
TRBV10-3	many	TRBJ1-1	-	AISEGNLGAF
TRBV11-3	many	TRBJ1-1	-	ASSSSDSMNTEAF
TRBV27	many	TRBJ2-5	-	ASRDQETQY
TRBV7-2	-	TRBJ1-2	-	ASSSPRTRGALPD
TRBV19	many	TRBJ1-5	-	ASSIKGRNQPQH
TRBV10-2	many	TRBJ2-3	-	ASSALLRGSTDTQY
TRBV12-3/TRBV12-4	many	TRBJ2-2	-	ASSFSQNTGELF
TRBV19	many	TRBJ2-2	-	ASSLRQTGTGELF
TRBV3-1	many	TRBJ2-1	TRBD2	ASSRGASGIYNEQF
TRBV5-1	many	TRBJ2-2	-	ASSLQGFTGELF
TRBV27	many	TRBJ2-3	TRBD1	ASSVGGRTDTQY
TRBV28	many	TRBJ2-7	-	ASSSYPDYQAYEQY
TRBV28	many	TRBJ2-3	TRBD2	ASSNTSGYSTDTQY
TRBV28	many	TRBJ1-5	-	ASLLRREPQH
TRBV11-1	once	TRBJ1-1	TRBD1	ASSLGQGNTKAF
TRBV7-9	many	TRBJ2-2	-	AASDKNTGELF
TRBV13	-	TRBJ2-2	TRBD1	ASIRTGETGELF
TRBV11-2	many	TRBJ2-5	TRBD2	ASSPTSGSETQY
TRBV29-1	many	TRBJ2-3	-	SVTGATDTQY
TRBV29-1	-	TRBJ1-1	TRBD1	SVARTGTGIEAF
TRBV5-1	-	TRBJ2-3	-	ASSLVPFTDTQY
TRBV20-1	many	TRBJ2-3	-	SADASTDTQY
TRBV19	once	TRBJ2-5	TRBD1	ASSIRGQGAEETQY
TRBV7-2	few	TRBJ2-3	-	ASSLSRSTDTQY
TRBV9	many	TRBJ2-3	-	ASSGSIPTDTQY
TRBV29-1	-	TRBJ2-5	TRBD2	SVSGAQETQY
TRBV5-1	few	TRBJ2-1	-	ASRSLGGADNERF
TRBV15	many	TRBJ1-1	-	ATSRDQMNTEAF